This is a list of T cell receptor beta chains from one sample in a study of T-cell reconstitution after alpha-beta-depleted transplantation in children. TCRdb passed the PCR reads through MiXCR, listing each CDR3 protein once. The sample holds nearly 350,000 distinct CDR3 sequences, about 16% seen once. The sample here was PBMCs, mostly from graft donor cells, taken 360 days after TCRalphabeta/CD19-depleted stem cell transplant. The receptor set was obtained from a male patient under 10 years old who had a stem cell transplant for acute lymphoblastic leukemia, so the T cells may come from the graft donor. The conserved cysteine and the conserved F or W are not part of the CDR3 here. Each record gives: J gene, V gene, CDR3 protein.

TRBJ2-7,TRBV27,ASSLSGGSGFTEQY
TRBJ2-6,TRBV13,ASSLGLAGGSSGANVLT
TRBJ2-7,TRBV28,ASSFQLIYEQY
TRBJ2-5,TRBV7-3,ASSLESAETQY
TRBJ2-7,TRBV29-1,SVEGSSDVSYEQY
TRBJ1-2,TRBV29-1,SVGGSGGGYT
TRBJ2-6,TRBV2,ASKGTSVSGSGANVLT
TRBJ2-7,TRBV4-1,ASSQRDSRSYEQY
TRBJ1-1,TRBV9,ASSAQGGTEAF
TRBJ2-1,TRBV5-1,ASSPLGTNYNEQF
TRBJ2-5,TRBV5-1,ASSLVRAGQETQY
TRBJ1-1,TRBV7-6,ASRKTGDTEAF
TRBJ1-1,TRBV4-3,ASSQLDRGGHEAF
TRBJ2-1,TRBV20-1,SAYLAQSYNEQF
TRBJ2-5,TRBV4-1,ASSQDQDRAWKTQY
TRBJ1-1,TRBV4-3,ASSQEDRKGTEAF
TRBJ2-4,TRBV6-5,ASSKDWNIQY
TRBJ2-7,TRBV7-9,ASSPGDITYEQY
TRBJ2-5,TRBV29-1,SVESLGWGTQY
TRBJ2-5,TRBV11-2,ASSQTTLY
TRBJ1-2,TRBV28,ASSYTGARGYT
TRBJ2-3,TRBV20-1,SAETQGPDTQY
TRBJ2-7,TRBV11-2,ASSLVSRMSYEQY
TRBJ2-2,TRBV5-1,ASSSQTFIPLTGELF
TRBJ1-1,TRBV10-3,AIRSVGGGSNTEAF
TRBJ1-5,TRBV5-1,ASSWGTGEYQPQH
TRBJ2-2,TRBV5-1,ASKTSVNTGELF
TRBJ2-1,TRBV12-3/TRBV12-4,ASRIQEGEQF
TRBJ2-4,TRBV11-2,ASSLVGTTLPRGNIQY
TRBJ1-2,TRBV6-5,ASSYGPFGGYT
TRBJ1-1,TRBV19,ASSVQGAVNTEAF
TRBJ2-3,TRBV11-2,ASSPGGRAGTDTQY
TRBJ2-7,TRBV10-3,PRAGVEQY
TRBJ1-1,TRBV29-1,SVEEGEGGF
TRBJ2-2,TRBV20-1,SATQGNTGELF
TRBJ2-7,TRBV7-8,ASSSVAGGPPTYEQY
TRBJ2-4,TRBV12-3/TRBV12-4,ASRYGANIQY
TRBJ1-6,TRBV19,ASSIPGVTPLH
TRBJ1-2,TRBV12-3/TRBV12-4,ASSLKARGLHGYT
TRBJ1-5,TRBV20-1,SAREPGRANQPQH
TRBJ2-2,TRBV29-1,SVWSREGRSNTGELF
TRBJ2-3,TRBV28,ASSWMTSGYTDTQY
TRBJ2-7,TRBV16,ASSQLPALNRVREQY
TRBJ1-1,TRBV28,ASSFIPSRDSVYRGTEAF
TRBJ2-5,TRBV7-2,ASSSTSGIQETQY
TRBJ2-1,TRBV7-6,ASSDPDRANEQF
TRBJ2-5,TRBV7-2,ASSRSSGRGQETQY
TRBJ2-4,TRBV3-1,ASSQIGTGAKNIQY
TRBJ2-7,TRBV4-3,ASSQDRGTELYEQY
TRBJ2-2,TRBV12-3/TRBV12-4,ASSFDPTGELF
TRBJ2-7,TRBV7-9,ASSTGQEQY
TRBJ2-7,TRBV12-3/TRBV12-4,ASRSGGLTYEQY
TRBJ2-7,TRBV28,ASSLRDRAVPFPCEQY
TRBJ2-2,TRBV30,AYSLSGRGTGELF
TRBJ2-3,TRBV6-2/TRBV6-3,ATPPWDSDTQY